This T cell receptor beta chain was sequenced for a study of CD8 T cells in ankylosing spondylitis. Findings of the study overall: Roughly eight highly homologous variants made up a TCR beta motif, and this motif appeared characteristic of ankylosing spondylitis blood.

TCRdb passed the 5' RACE reads through MiXCR, listing each CDR3 protein once. This table holds 85,000 to 100,000 distinct CDR3 sequences, roughly 8.3% found once. This CDR3 is 11 amino acids long. CDR1 and CDR2 (germline): SGHKS, YYEKEE (reference sequence). Trimming cost V 3 bases and J 10 bases, with 8 bases left between them. At least ten counts were recorded for this clonotype. The antigen is undetermined. This receptor was obtained from a male donor with ankylosing spondylitis or in good health (not recorded which). V usage is TRBV5-5 and J usage is TRBJ1-5; D gene uncertain. The sample comprised blood, either unsorted or a sorted T cell fraction (not recorded which). The CDR3 is CASSSGGPQHF. As DNA, the CDR3 is TGTGCCAGCAGCTCCGGAGGTCCCCAGCATTTT.